This T cell receptor (beta chain) is drawn from a study of beta chain features in type 1 diabetes (dated by TCRdb to the late 2010s). In the study overall: Mean age, gender distribution, total cell number and subset yield were not different between patients and healthy donors. A total of around 100 million sorted cells were examined across all samples, and RNA yield correlated strongly with the number of cells per subset. In the study, TCRB repertoires of sorted circulating CD4+ T cell subsets from recently diagnosed type 1 diabetes patients were compared with those of matched healthy donors. Regulatory and stem cell-like memory subsets were isolated from only 8 patients and roughly eight healthy donors, whereas naive and central memory subsets came from all 30 or so donors. Paper-wide results and their limitations: Because cDNA was sequenced instead of genomic DNA, highly expressing activated cells could be over-represented, though the groups showed no difference in activation or CD3 levels. At VDJ recombination sites, patients with type 1 diabetes made fewer insertions and deleted more nucleotides, a pattern implying thymic rearrangement abnormalities. In all four CD4+ subsets, TCRB CDR3 length was moderately but significantly shorter in type 1 diabetes patients. Shorter templates might be favored by PCR, yet because patient and control samples were amplified and corrected together, any such skew would affect both groups equally. HLA sub-analyses involved small numbers of individuals, so any influence of HLA type on TCRB rearrangement remained unresolved. Naive, central memory and regulatory TCRB repertoires appeared to be more alike among patients than among healthy donors.

A word on this clone: Its binding antigen is unknown. No much larger clone is present one base from it, and per-base qualities are unavailable.

The High Capacity cDNA Reverse Transcription Kit was used to reverse transcribe all of the isolated RNA, meaning that expressed TCRB transcripts were what got sequenced. Deep immunoSEQ sequencing was performed on naive, central memory and regulatory T cell samples, with an average of approximately 4 million total reads per sample. Sorted cells were lysed in RLT buffer and RNA was extracted with DNase-treated RNeasy Micro or Mini kits, depending on cell number. To prevent cross-contamination, every cell subset was processed on its own, while patient and healthy donor samples were processed together. The immunoSEQ multiplex PCR was used to amplify TCRB sequences from cDNA, yielding 87-bp fragments that span the CDR3 region. Sequencing of the amplicons was done on the Illumina HiSeq platform. The authors' pipeline ran thus. Synthetic template baselines were used to correct PCR bias computationally, reads within Hamming distance 2 were collapsed together, and singletons that could not be merged were discarded. Reads were aligned against IMGT to assign V, D and J genes, CDR3 length and insertions or deletions at six rearrangement sites. Clonotype counts were normalized to sorted cell number within each subset before computing true diversity and Gini coefficients with the tcR R package. The overlap coefficient, calculated on TCRB nucleotide sequences, was used to measure repertoire sharing. Out-of-frame TCRB sequences from naive cells were analyzed to stand in for the pre-selection repertoire. In TCRdb, the immuneACCESS table is reduced to in-frame sequences with V and J assigned. These tables do not hold every clone; where another copy was compared, an unresolved V gene accounts for under half, and the others remain unexplained. The V and J calls and the clone size are those of that table, but D and trimming were determined from the DNA. This sample comprises hundreds of thousands of clones, 10% to 15% of them detected only once. Around 0.015% of the sample is taken by the ten largest.

Each donor gave one peripheral blood draw, approximately 120 mL on average, collected into heparinised tubes. A BD FACSAria II and a panel including CD45RO, CCR7, CD25, CD127, CD95 and CD27 were used to sort naive, central memory, regulatory and stem cell-like memory CD4+ T cells. Every sorted population had a purity above 98%. PBMCs were isolated immediately by Lymphoprep density gradient centrifugation and stained directly without culture. So that batch effects would be minimized, each experiment stained and sorted samples in pairs, pairing one healthy donor with one patient. From cysteine to phenylalanine, the CDR3 is 14 amino acids long. Only CDR3 DNA is held: 42 bases, read in frame from base 1. CDR1 and CDR2 are drawn from the germline V gene (reference sequence): LNHDA, SQIVND. The junction carries 15 bases between V and J, which are trimmed by 8 bases and 4 bases respectively.

This receptor was identified in a man aged 18 to 29 in good health. In this chain, TRBV19 is recombined with TRBJ1-5; the D gene is possibly TRBD1, with 5 bases matching. The sequenced material came from naive CD4+ T cells from blood. The sample's cell subset or site, from its label and the paper: true naive CD4+ T cells. The nucleotides read TGTGCCAGTGATGGGGGGAGAGGAAATCAGCCCCAGCATTTT. Translated, it gives CASDGGRGNQPQHF.